The entry below gives a single T cell receptor (beta chain) sequence along with its context. The sample is drawn from a study of blood T cell repertoires in COVID-19. Study background: Sample material is recorded as cDNA or gDNA derived from T cells, B-cell-depleted T cells, or PBMCs.

J was trimmed by 2 bases and V by 4 bases; bases with no gene match: 0. This CDR3 region has 13 residues. Germline lookup yields CDR1 SGHRS and CDR2 YFSETQ. Original methodology: Estimation of nucleated cell counts relied on the amplification of reference gene primers. The method was immunoSEQ multiplex PCR; TCRdb's version includes in-frame clones alone and lacks a portion of them. V, J and clone size derive from that table, while D and trimming were established from the DNA sequence. Among tens of thousands of clones listed, roughly four fifths were seen once. Followed over time, Seattle patients had been enrolled while infection was active.

The sequenced material came from peripheral blood. The V and J genes are TRBV5-1 and TRBJ2-7; 10 nucleotides agree with TRBD1. The TCR sequence derives from a man of 80 years or more with COVID-19, enrolled during active disease. CDR3 coding DNA: TGCGCCAGCAGCGGGACAGGGGCCTACGAGCAGTACTTC. Its protein is CASSGTGAYEQYF.